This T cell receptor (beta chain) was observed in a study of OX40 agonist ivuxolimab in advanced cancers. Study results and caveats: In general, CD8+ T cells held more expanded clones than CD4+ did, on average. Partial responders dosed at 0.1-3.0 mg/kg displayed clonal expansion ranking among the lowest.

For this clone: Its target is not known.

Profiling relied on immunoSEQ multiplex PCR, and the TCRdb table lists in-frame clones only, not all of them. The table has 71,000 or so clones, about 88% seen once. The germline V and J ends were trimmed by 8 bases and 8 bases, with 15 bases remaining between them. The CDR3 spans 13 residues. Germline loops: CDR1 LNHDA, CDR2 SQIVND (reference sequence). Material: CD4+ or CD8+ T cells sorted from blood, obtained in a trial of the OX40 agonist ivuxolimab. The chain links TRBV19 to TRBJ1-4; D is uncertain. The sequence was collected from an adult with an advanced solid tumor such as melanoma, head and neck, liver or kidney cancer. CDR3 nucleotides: TGTGCCAGTCATAGGGCCCCGGGAGAAAAACTGTTTTTT. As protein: CASHRAPGEKLFF.